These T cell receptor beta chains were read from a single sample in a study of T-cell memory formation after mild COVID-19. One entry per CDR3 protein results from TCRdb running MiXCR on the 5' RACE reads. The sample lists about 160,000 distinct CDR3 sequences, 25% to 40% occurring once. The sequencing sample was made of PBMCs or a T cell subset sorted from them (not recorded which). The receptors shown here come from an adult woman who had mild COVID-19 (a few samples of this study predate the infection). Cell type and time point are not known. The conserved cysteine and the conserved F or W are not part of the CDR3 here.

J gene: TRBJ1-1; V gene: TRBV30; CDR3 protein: AWHHRRTNGTEAF
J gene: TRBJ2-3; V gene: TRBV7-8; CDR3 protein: ASSLAGGLQDTQY
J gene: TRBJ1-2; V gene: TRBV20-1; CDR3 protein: SARNPGHPHGYT
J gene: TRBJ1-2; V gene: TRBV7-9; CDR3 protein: ASSRTGVGYGYT
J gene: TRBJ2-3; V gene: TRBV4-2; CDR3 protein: ASSQVPPGLASTDTQY
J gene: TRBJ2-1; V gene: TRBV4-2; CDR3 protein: ASGTSSYNEQF
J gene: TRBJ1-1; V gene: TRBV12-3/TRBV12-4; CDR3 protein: ASSNGLWNTEAF
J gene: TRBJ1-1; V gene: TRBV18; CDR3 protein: ASSPPSGTEAF
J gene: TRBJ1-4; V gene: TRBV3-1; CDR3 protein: ASSPRGNEKLF
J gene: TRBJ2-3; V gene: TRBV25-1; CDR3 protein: ASSFHRDGRSTKTDTQY
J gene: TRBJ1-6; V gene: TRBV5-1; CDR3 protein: ASQHNSYNSPLH
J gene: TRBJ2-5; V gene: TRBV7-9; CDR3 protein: ASSPGLAGMGQETQY
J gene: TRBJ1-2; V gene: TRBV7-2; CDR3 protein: ASSRDVNYGYT
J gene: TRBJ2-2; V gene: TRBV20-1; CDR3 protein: SASPDGGELF
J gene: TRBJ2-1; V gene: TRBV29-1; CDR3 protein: SVGTGGDYNEQF
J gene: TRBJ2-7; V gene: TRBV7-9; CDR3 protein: ASMGRASYEQY
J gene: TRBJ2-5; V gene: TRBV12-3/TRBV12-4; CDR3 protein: ASSLVLAGQSFQETQY
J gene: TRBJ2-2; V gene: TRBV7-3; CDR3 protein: ASSFGTSGTGELF
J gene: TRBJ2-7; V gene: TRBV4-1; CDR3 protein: ASSHSGTGIQGEQY
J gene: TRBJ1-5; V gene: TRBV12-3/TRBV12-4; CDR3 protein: ASSWSGGEPQH
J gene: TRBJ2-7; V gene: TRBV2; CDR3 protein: ASKRGSYEQY
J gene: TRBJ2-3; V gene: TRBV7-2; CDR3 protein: ASSLAQGPDTQY
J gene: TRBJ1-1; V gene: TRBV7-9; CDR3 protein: AVNPGQMNTEAF
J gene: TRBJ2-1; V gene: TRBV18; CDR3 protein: ASSPYASNEQF
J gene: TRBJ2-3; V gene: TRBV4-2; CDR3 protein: ASSEGSREDTQY
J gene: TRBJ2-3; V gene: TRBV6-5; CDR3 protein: ASSYSAGSTQY
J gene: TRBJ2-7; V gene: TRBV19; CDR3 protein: ASSTTGTLVEQY
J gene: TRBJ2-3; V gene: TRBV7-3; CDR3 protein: ASSFTGDTQY
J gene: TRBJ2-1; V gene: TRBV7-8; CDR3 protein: ASSPGLGDEQF
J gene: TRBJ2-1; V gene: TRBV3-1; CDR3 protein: ASSQPRWGAEQF
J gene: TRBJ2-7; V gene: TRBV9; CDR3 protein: ASSVDAGGTGNEQY
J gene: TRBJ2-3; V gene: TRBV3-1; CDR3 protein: ASSQLIATSTDTQY
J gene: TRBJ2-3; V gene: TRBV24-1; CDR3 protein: ATSELTTGKAQY
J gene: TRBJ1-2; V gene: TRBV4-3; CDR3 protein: ASSQELPHRGRGGYT
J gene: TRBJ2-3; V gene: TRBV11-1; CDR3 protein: ASSFRRREPDTQY
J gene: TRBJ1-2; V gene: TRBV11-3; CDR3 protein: ASSSAAGVGYGYT